This T cell receptor (beta chain) was sequenced during a study of blood T cell repertoires in COVID-19. Study details: The origin of the acute and convalescent COVID-19 samples was the United States, Italy and Spain.

The protocol was immunoSEQ multiplex PCR, while the TCRdb copy is restricted to in-frame clones and leaves out a portion. This table has under 150,000 clones, more than 70% appearing once. V was clipped by 6 bases and J by 12 bases; unmatched bases: 4. The CDR3 length is 11 residues. CDR1 SNHLY and CDR2 FYNNEI come from the germline V gene. This receptor was taken from a human donor in a cohort sampled during active COVID-19. V and J are TRBV2 and TRBJ1-5, with TRBD1 matching 8 bases. The sequenced sample consisted of peripheral blood. CDR3 protein: CASRLTGVQHF. CDR3 DNA: TGTGCCAGCAGACTGACAGGGGTCCAGCATTTT.